This is a list of T cell receptor beta chains from one sample in a study of shared clonotypes between healthy human individuals. Data came from immunoSEQ multiplex PCR; TCRdb stores just in-frame clones and leaves some out. The sample lists more than 2,000,000 clones; more than 80% were seen once. The sequenced sample consisted of naive CD4+ T cells sorted from blood. The receptors come from a man aged 18 to 29 in good health. Both conserved end residues are part of each CDR3.

v_call: TRBV5-8; j_call: TRBJ2-3; cdr3_aa: CASSLSSGQGMDTQYF
v_call: TRBV19; j_call: TRBJ2-3; cdr3_aa: CASSNPGLGADTQYF
v_call: TRBV2; j_call: TRBJ1-1; cdr3_aa: CASSSGTGGRTEAFF
v_call: TRBV5-1; j_call: TRBJ2-1; cdr3_aa: CASSKGGTGFFNEQFF
v_call: TRBV28; j_call: TRBJ2-5; cdr3_aa: CASSLSLRETQYF
v_call: TRBV18; j_call: TRBJ2-5; cdr3_aa: CASSPVEGGETQYF
v_call: TRBV11-2; j_call: TRBJ1-3; cdr3_aa: CASSLEDRGNTIYF
v_call: TRBV27; j_call: TRBJ1-6; cdr3_aa: CASSFIPSRFNSPLHF
v_call: TRBV7-3; j_call: TRBJ1-5; cdr3_aa: CASSLHPGSQPQHF
v_call: TRBV7-3; j_call: TRBJ1-1; cdr3_aa: CASSGQGYTEAFF
v_call: TRBV6-1; j_call: TRBJ2-7; cdr3_aa: CASSEAGVGEQYF
v_call: TRBV5-6; j_call: TRBJ2-1; cdr3_aa: CASSIGTSGSNEQFF
v_call: TRBV6-6; j_call: TRBJ2-1; cdr3_aa: CASSPNWRIDYNEQFF
v_call: TRBV7-9; j_call: TRBJ1-1; cdr3_aa: CASSLESGSSEAFF
v_call: TRBV28; j_call: TRBJ1-2; cdr3_aa: CASQDINYGYTF
v_call: TRBV27; j_call: TRBJ2-7; cdr3_aa: CASSFPGSPYEQYF
v_call: TRBV6-5; j_call: TRBJ2-7; cdr3_aa: CASSYSRDHEQYF
v_call: TRBV10-3; j_call: TRBJ2-3; cdr3_aa: CAISESTRDFAYF
v_call: TRBV25-1; j_call: TRBJ2-7; cdr3_aa: CASSSPGLGGREQYF
v_call: TRBV5-1; j_call: TRBJ2-3; cdr3_aa: CASSRQGREKTDTQYF
v_call: TRBV28; j_call: TRBJ2-7; cdr3_aa: CASSGGGWEQYF
v_call: TRBV2; j_call: TRBJ1-6; cdr3_aa: CASSEAAVAHSPLHF
v_call: TRBV14; j_call: TRBJ1-1; cdr3_aa: CASSQSLGTEAFF
v_call: TRBV19; j_call: TRBJ2-1; cdr3_aa: CASSINPSGSYNEQFF
v_call: TRBV11-3; j_call: TRBJ2-3; cdr3_aa: CASSLSATSGGADTQYF
v_call: TRBV28; j_call: .; cdr3_aa: CASSFGGTMPYEQYF
v_call: TRBV5-1; j_call: TRBJ1-1; cdr3_aa: CASSPDAGTENTEAFF
v_call: TRBV27; j_call: TRBJ2-1; cdr3_aa: CASSLRNPASGVGYNEQFF
v_call: TRBV9; j_call: TRBJ1-5; cdr3_aa: CASSGGLKFSGAGNQPQHF